The 23 T cell receptor beta chains presented below share a single source sample, sequenced in a study of shared clonotypes between healthy human individuals. Here immunoSEQ multiplex PCR was the method, and the copy in TCRdb shows in-frame clones only, minus some. This table has over a million clones, approximately 72% appearing once. The sample consisted of memory CD4+ T cells sorted from blood. Subset noted: CD45RA-negative fraction. The source is a man aged 18 to 29 in good health.

This sequence joins TRBV6-1 and TRBJ1-2; a weak D match, TRBD1 (5 bases). V gave up 6 bases and J gave up 1 base, with 9 bases separating them. The CDR3 consists of 13 residues. Germline loops: CDR1 MNHNS, CDR2 SASEGT. The CDR3 loop reads CASSTTVNYGYTF. CDR3 DNA: TGTGCCAGCAGCACGACAGTTAACTATGGCTACACCTTC.

The CDR3 DNA is TGTGCCAGCAGTGCCGGGACTAGCATGCGGTCCGAGCAGTACTTC. Its protein is CASSAGTSMRSEQYF. The chain has TRBV9 and TRBJ2-7; 9 bases align to TRBD2. Germline trimming cut 5 bases from V and 6 bases from J; bases unmatched to any gene: 12. There are 15 residues in the CDR3. Germline CDR1 SGDLS, CDR2 YYNGEE.

Comment on this clone: The same CDR3 arises from other DNA sequences in this sample as well. The gene calls are TRBV5-1 and TRBJ1-1, with 7 bases identical to TRBD1. The CDR3 has 14 amino acids. Trimming cost V 4 bases and J 1 base; bases outside gene matches: 4. Germline CDR1 and CDR2: SGHRS and YFSETQ. The CDR3 DNA follows: TGCGCCAGCAGCCTGACAGGGACGAACACTGAAGCTTTCTTT. Translation gives CASSLTGTNTEAFF.

This clone appeared once. This chain uses TRBV6-1 with TRBJ1-1; 7 bases agree with TRBD1. With 3 bases clipped from V and 10 bases from J, the junction kept 11 bases outside the gene matches. Germline values: CDR1 MNHNS, CDR2 SASEGT. The CDR3 is 14 amino acids. The CDR3 nucleotides are TGTGCCAGCAGTGACAGGGGGAAAGGGGCCGGAGCTTTCTTT. This gives the protein CASSDRGKGAGAFF.

As regards this clone: The same CDR3 can be traced to other DNA sequences in this sample. V is TRBV10-3 and J is TRBJ2-3, with 7 nucleotides matching TRBD2. This CDR3 region has 13 residues. The trim removed 4 bases at V and 5 bases at J, leaving 3 bases unmatched. Per germline, CDR1 ENHRY and CDR2 SYGVKD. CDR3 in amino acids: CAISAGREDTQYF. The CDR3, as DNA: TGTGCCATCAGTGCAGGGAGGGAAGATACGCAGTATTTT.

This clone was seen more than once but under ten times. V gene TRBV30 combines with J gene TRBJ2-1; unclear D gene. The CDR3 length is 12 residues. CDR1 GTSNPN and CDR2 SVGIG come from the germline V gene (reference sequence). Trimming took 2 bases from V and 6 from J, leaving 8 bases between them. DNA of the CDR3: TGTGCCTGGAGTACTTCCATCAATGAGCAGTTCTTC. Amino acid sequence: CAWSTSINEQFF. The variable domain in full, completed from reference TRBV30 and TRBJ2-1, reads SQTIHQWPATLVQPVGSPLSLECTVEGTSNPNLYWYRQAAGRGLQLLFYSVGIGQISSEVPQNLSASRPQDRQFILSSKKLLLSDSGFYLCAWSTSINEQFFGPGTRLTVL.

In nucleotides, the CDR3 is TGTGCCAGCAGTCCGTCAGGGGTTGAGAACACTGAAGCTTTCTTT. Protein sequence: CASSPSGVENTEAFF. J is TRBJ1-1 and V is TRBV7-2, with D tentatively TRBD1 (6 bases). Deletions cut 6 bases from V and 1 base from J, with 15 bases between. Germline loops: CDR1 SGHTA, CDR2 FQGNSA. The CDR3 contains 15 residues.

The CDR3, as DNA: TGCGCCAGCAGCCGGACAGGGACAGGGCGGACCGGGGAGCTGTTTTTT. It yields the protein CASSRTGTGRTGELFF. The V gene is TRBV4-1, the J gene TRBJ2-2; 9 nucleotides line up with TRBD1. Unmatched junction bases numbered 8, after V lost 4 bases and J lost 5 bases. CDR3 size: 16 residues. Germline assignment: CDR1 MGHRA and CDR2 YSYEKL.

The chain employs TRBV11-2 and TRBJ2-5; TRBD2 matches at 7 bases. CDR3 length equals 16 residues. Germline values: CDR1 SGHAT, CDR2 FQNNGV. Trimming removed 2 bases from V and 2 bases from J; junction bases left unmatched: 8. The CDR3, as DNA: TGTGCCAGCAGCTTACGCATGGCTAGCGGACAAGAGACCCAGTACTTC. Amino acid sequence: CASSLRMASGQETQYF.

The rearrangement links TRBV30 to TRBJ1-5; D gene uncertain. Germline lookup yields CDR1 GTSNPN and CDR2 SVGIG (reference sequence). Trimming stripped 2 bases from V and 3 bases from J, with 8 bases between. This CDR3 comprises 13 residues. The CDR3 loop is CAWSIEDNQPQHF. CDR3 coding DNA: TGTGCCTGGAGTATTGAAGACAATCAGCCCCAGCATTTT.

The chain employs TRBV10-3 and TRBJ2-5; 11 bases align to TRBD1. The CDR3 sequence is 17 residues long. The junction had 14 bases not matched to a gene; V was cut back by 10 bases and J by 1 base. Germline V gene data show CDR1 as ENHRY and CDR2 as SYGVKD. The CDR3 region is CATIGGQGALGQETQYF. Here the CDR3 DNA reads TGTGCCACCATCGGAGGACAGGGGGCGTTGGGCCAAGAGACCCAGTACTTC.

This clone appeared a single time. CDR3 loop: CASSFRLAGGMYTGELFF. The CDR3 coding sequence is TGTGCCAGCAGTTTCAGACTAGCGGGAGGCATGTACACCGGGGAGCTGTTTTTT. The rearrangement uses TRBV27 and TRBJ2-2; 13 bases agree with TRBD2. The CDR3 has 18 amino acids. V shed 3 bases, J shed 3 bases, and the junction held 7 bases outside the gene matches. CDR1 MNHEY and CDR2 SMNVEV come from the germline V gene (reference sequence).

The gene calls are TRBV6-5 and TRBJ1-6, with D possibly matching TRBD1 (5 bases). With 2 bases removed from V and 2 bases from J, the gap between germline ends came to 10 bases. Germline loops: CDR1 MNHEY, CDR2 SVGAGI. CDR3 length: 16 amino acids. The DNA for the CDR3 is TGTGCCAGCAGTTACAACGGCAGGGCCTATAATTCACCCCTCCACTTT. Its protein product is CASSYNGRAYNSPLHF.

CDR3 coding DNA: TGTGCCAGCAGTGAAGAACAGGGGGGGTACGAGCAGTACTTC. It codes for CASSEEQGGYEQYF. The chain joins TRBV6-1 to TRBJ2-7; tentatively, D is TRBD1 (8 bases). Trimming took 1 base from V and 4 from J, leaving 11 bases between them. CDR1 and CDR2 (germline): MNHNS, SASEGT. The CDR3 covers 14 residues.

V usage is TRBV11-2 and J usage is TRBJ2-3, with 10 bases identical to TRBD2. V shed 5 bases and J 2 bases; nucleotides not matched to a gene: 4. From germline, CDR1 is SGHAT and CDR2 FQNNGV. The CDR3 runs 15 residues. DNA of the CDR3: TGTGCCAGCAGCCCCCTAGCGGGAGTCACAGATACGCAGTATTTT. Protein sequence: CASSPLAGVTDTQYF.

V is TRBV7-8 and J is TRBJ1-6, with D unresolved. This CDR3 spans 13 amino acids. V lost 3 bases to trimming and J lost 7 bases, with 7 bases between them. Germline lookup yields CDR1 SGHVS and CDR2 FQNEAQ. The CDR3 nucleotides read TGTGCCAGCAGCTTCACTAAGAATTCACCCCTCCACTTT. Encoded protein: CASSFTKNSPLHF.

Details on this clone: This CDR3 is also generated by other DNA sequences in the sample. This chain uses TRBV5-1 with TRBJ2-7, with 7 positions matching TRBD1. There are 14 residues in the CDR3. V lost 0 bases to trimming and J lost 1 base; unmatched junction nucleotides: 1. Germline V gene sequence: CDR1 SGHRS, CDR2 YFSETQ. In nucleotides, the CDR3 is TGCGCCAGCAGCTTGGGACAGGGATCCTACGAGCAGTACTTC. The encoded protein is CASSLGQGSYEQYF.

This clone occurred many times. This chain joins TRBV16 and TRBJ1-1; 7 nucleotides agree with TRBD1. The CDR3 length is 13 residues. V was clipped by 2 bases and J by 3 bases; unmatched bases: 0. Germline CDR1 reads KGHSY; CDR2 reads FQNENV. This CDR3 reads CASSQDRDTEAFF. In DNA, the CDR3 is TGTGCCAGCAGCCAAGACAGGGACACTGAAGCTTTCTTT.

The genes are TRBV6-6 and TRBJ2-7; 10 bases are shared with TRBD2. The CDR3 totals 12 residues. CDR1 and CDR2 (germline): MNHNY, SVGAGI (reference sequence). V shed 6 bases and J 7 bases; nucleotides not matched to a gene: 3. CDR3 residues: CASSWGLAEQYF. CDR3 DNA sequence: TGTGCCAGCAGCTGGGGACTAGCGGAGCAGTACTTC.

The chain recombines TRBV6-5 with TRBJ1-5; D not certain. This CDR3 is built from 14 residues. Per germline, CDR1 MNHEY and CDR2 SVGAGI. Trimming took off 5 bases at V and 2 bases at J, with 10 bases between the two ends. The CDR3 bases are TGTGCCAGCAGTGCCCCCGGTGGCAATCAGCCCCAGCATTTT. Translating gives CASSAPGGNQPQHF.

V and J are TRBV21-1 and TRBJ1-1; the D call TRBD1 from the table was never checked on the DNA. TRBV21-1 is a listed pseudogene. The CDR3 covers 15 residues. The CDR3 region is CASSKVGQMNTEAFF. The DNA for the CDR3 is TGTGCCAGCAGCAAAGTGGGACAGATGAACACTGAAGCTTTCTTT.

This chain uses TRBV25-1 with TRBJ1-1; D is unclear. V lost 8 bases and J lost 1, with 11 bases in between. CDR1 is MGHDK and CDR2 is SYGVNS in the germline V gene. This CDR3 spans 13 amino acids. The CDR3 region is CASGRDQNTEAFF. The DNA of the CDR3 is TGTGCCAGCGGTCGAGACCAGAACACTGAAGCTTTCTTT.

The rearrangement uses TRBV2 and TRBJ1-2; D is unclear. Trimming pared 8 bases from V and 2 bases from J, leaving 18 bases between. This CDR3 region has 15 residues. Germline loops: CDR1 SNHLY, CDR2 FYNNEI. DNA of the CDR3: TGTGCCAGCCGCCCTTCCTGGCAGATAAACTATGGCTACACCTTC. Translated, it gives CASRPSWQINYGYTF. Full variable domain (missing parts from reference TRBV2 and TRBJ1-2): EPEVTQTPSHQVTQMGQEVILRCVPISNHLYFYWYRQILGQKVEFLVSFYNNEISEKSEIFDDQFSVERPDGSNFTLKIRSTKLEDSAMYFCASRPSWQINYGYTFGSGTRLTVV.